Sequencing of this TCR beta chain was carried out in a study of healthy donors' naive CD4 and CD8 T cells (dated by TCRdb to about 2015). Study-wide context: The donors were selected to cover three age groups of six people each (20-25, 40-50 and 60-70 years), had a mean age of 44, and were half female. For TCR alpha, a new primer set covering all functional IMGT alpha gene variants was designed, and the rest of the protocol matched the beta-chain workflow. Donors were HLA-typed by sequencing at HLA-A, -B, -C, -DRB1, -DQB1 and -DPB1 using the SBTexcellerator protocol, an ABI3130xl analyzer and SBTengine software. To examine how TCR variation is linked to lineage commitment, the study sequenced rearranged TCR alpha and beta chains from naive CD4+ and CD8+ T cells. The peripheral blood mononuclear cells came from fewer than 20 individuals who were healthy and unrelated. General conclusions and limits of the study: Because alpha and beta chains were sequenced in bulk and could not be paired, the effects of the two chains in combination were not assessed. Taken together, V genes, J genes and CDR3 charge appeared to account for roughly 13% of the variance in CD4/CD8 propensity, mostly acting in an additive way. Possible repertoire bias arising from homeostatic proliferation of naive T cells was not directly addressed. In both chains, CD4+ lineage was linked to a positively charged CDR3, whereas CD8+ lineage was linked to a negatively charged CDR3. Reportedly, most V and J gene segments showed bias between naive CD4+ and CD8+ cells, and this bias held consistently across donors regardless of HLA genotype.

V lost 5 bases and J lost 5 bases, and the count of bases not matched to a germline gene is 8. From the cysteine through the phenylalanine, the CDR3 covers 16 amino acids. Only CDR3 DNA remains: 48 bases, in frame from the first base. The germline V gene yields SGHDT for CDR1 and YYEEEE for CDR2. Sequenced on a 454 GS FLX Titanium. A previously published linear amplification protocol was used to build TCR libraries from around 500 ng of total RNA. Sequencing was performed on the Roche/454 Genome Sequencer with Titanium chemistry. For the original study's pipeline: From 4 or 5 of the healthy donors, a total of about 84,000 rearranged TCR alpha transcripts were sequenced. Duplicate transcripts were removed, and unique TCR clonotypes were defined by the CDR3 junction according to IMGT nomenclature. Using logistic regression in R 2.13.0, the researchers modeled CD4 versus CD8 status as a function of V and J genes, with an adjustment for donor effects and a Bonferroni correction for multiple testing. The public reads were quality trimmed at Q25 with fastp and then assembled into clones with MiXCR by TCRdb, keeping productive beta chains. Here each entry gathers all rows of one CDR3 protein and keeps the most common genes and DNA. Here the V and J calls rest on TCRdb's processing, not on the authors' analysis. The sample yields about 200,000 distinct CDR3 sequences; about 74% were counted once. The ten largest clones represent roughly 2.3% of the sample.

Remarks on this clonotype: Which antigen it targets is not known. Nothing much larger sits one base from this clone, and base qualities are not available.

Cells with a CD4+CD8-CD45RO-CD45RA+ profile were isolated by FACS and defined as naive CD4+ T cells, and those with a CD8+CD4-CD45RA+CD27bright profile were defined as naive CD8+ T cells. The antibodies used for sorting targeted CD4 (RPA-T4), CD8 (SK1), CD27 (O323), CD45RA (HI100) and CD45RO (UCHL1). The chain couples TRBV5-6 to TRBJ2-2, with TRBD1 identical over 11 junction bases. The receptor was isolated from a pool of human donors in good health; the sample pools cells from several healthy donors. Specimen: naive CD4+ and CD8+ T cells sorted from blood, pooled from several donors. The cell subset or site label here, explained by the study, means: FACS-sorted naive CD4+ (CD45RO-CD45RA+) and naive CD8+ (CD45RA+CD27bright) T cells. The DNA is TGTGCCAGCAGGGGACAGGGGGAGAGGTTGACCGGGGAGCTGTTTTTT. This yields the protein CASRGQGERLTGELFF.